This T cell receptor (beta chain) was captured by sequencing in a study of cytomegalovirus exposure and HLA in healthy donors. General study findings and limits: Cytomegalovirus association was listed for 164 TCR beta chains. An analysis done earlier found most TCR beta V segments productive about 87% or about 30% of the time.

Comments on this clone: Antigen specificity is unknown.

The CDR3 contains 15 residues. Deletions cut 1 base from V and 2 bases from J, with 9 bases between. The germline V gene encodes CDR1 LGHNA and CDR2 YNFKEQ. The PCR contained 60 Vbeta and 13 Jbeta primers. TCRdb's table, derived via immunoSEQ multiplex PCR, lists solely in-frame clones and lacks some. The sample carries 100,000 or so clones, more than 75% recorded once. J is TRBJ1-3 and V is TRBV4-2; D gene unclear. Input material: PBMCs. The source of this sequence is a woman aged 45-65 years in good health and CMV-seropositive. This CDR3 is CASSQGAGTGNTIYF. CDR3 DNA: TGTGCCAGCAGCCAAGGTGCGGGGACTGGAAACACCATATATTTT.